What follows are 3 T cell receptor beta chains derived from one specimen sequenced in a study of cytomegalovirus exposure and HLA in healthy donors (dated by TCRdb to 2015 to 2018). The protocol used for the library was the immunoSEQ multiplex PCR assay. For the multiplex PCR, a mixture combining 60 forward primers for TCR Vbeta segments and 13 reverse primers for TCR Jbeta segments was used. In TCRdb, the immuneACCESS table is reduced to in-frame sequences with V and J assigned. These tables do not hold every clone; where another copy was compared, an unresolved V gene accounts for under half, and the others remain unexplained. Counted in this sample were more than 95,000 clones; roughly 18% of them appeared once. The ten largest clones represent roughly 3% of the sample. The sample was PBMCs. Receptor source: a female donor in good health and CMV-seropositive.

This chain connects TRBV15 to TRBJ2-5, with 7 nucleotides matching TRBD1. CDR3 size: 13 residues. The V and J ends lost 1 base and 7 bases, in that order; junction bases with no gene match: 3. Germline CDR1 is LNHNV and CDR2 is YYDKDF (reference sequence). The DNA of the CDR3 is TGTGCCACCAGCAGAGTGACAGGGTTGACCCAGTACTTC. It specifies CATSRVTGLTQYF.

This chain connects TRBV5-4 to TRBJ2-7, with 8 bases lining up with TRBD1. The CDR3 spans 13 residues. CDR1 SGHNT and CDR2 YYREEE come from the germline V gene (reference sequence). Trimming took 4 bases from V and 4 from J; bases not matched to a gene: 4. CDR3 sequence: CASSLDRVYEQYF. CDR3 nucleotides: TGTGCCAGCAGCCTGGACAGGGTTTACGAGCAGTACTTC.

The chain is built from TRBV28 and TRBJ1-5; tentative D call: TRBD1 (5 bases). The V gene lost 2 bases and the J gene lost 4 bases, with 9 bases spanning the gap. This CDR3 region has 14 residues. Germline V CDR1 and CDR2: MDHEN, SYDVKM. The CDR3 reads CASSLTRVNQPQHF. CDR3 sequence (DNA): TGTGCCAGCAGTTTAACCAGGGTGAATCAGCCCCAGCATTTT.